These 17 T cell receptor beta chains came from one sample sequenced in a study of blood T cell repertoires in COVID-19. Measured with immunoSEQ multiplex PCR; TCRdb has only the in-frame clones, and not every one. This table has 230,000 or so clones, roughly 82% appearing once. The material sequenced was peripheral blood. These receptor sequences come from a middle-aged woman who had recovered from COVID-19.

This clone was found once. The chain combines TRBV27 with TRBJ2-3; 9 bases match TRBD2. With V trimmed by 6 bases and J by 9 bases, 7 bases remained unmatched. Germline V gene lookup returns CDR1 MNHEY and CDR2 SMNVEV (reference sequence). The CDR3 spans 13 residues. The CDR3 spells CASRVFSGGTQYF. The CDR3 DNA is TGTGCCAGCAGGGTGTTTAGCGGGGGAACGCAGTATTTT.

V gene TRBV25-1 combines with J gene TRBJ1-2; 7 nucleotides align to TRBD1. CDR1 and CDR2 (germline): MGHDK, SYGVNS. The J segment lost 4 bases and the V segment lost 8 bases, leaving 4 bases of the junction unmatched. The length of the CDR3 is 12 residues. The CDR3 region is CASSRQGYGYTF. The CDR3 DNA follows: TGTGCCAGCTCCAGACAGGGCTATGGCTACACCTTC.

This chain joins TRBV6-1 and TRBJ1-6; possibly TRBD1 for D (5 bases). Germline V gene sequence: CDR1 MNHNS, CDR2 SASEGT. V gave up 2 bases and J gave up 9 bases, with 14 bases separating them. This CDR3 spans 15 amino acids. For the CDR3, the DNA is TGTGCCAGCAGTGAAAGTCCAGGCCAGGGTTCACCCCTCCACTTT. Encoded protein: CASSESPGQGSPLHF.

The chain employs TRBV19 and TRBJ1-6; no definite D call. CDR1 and CDR2 (germline): LNHDA, SQIVND (reference sequence). The CDR3 has 15 amino acids. Trimming left V 0 bases short and J 9 bases short, with 12 bases between. The CDR3 DNA is TGTGCCAGTAGTATAGATCCTCGGGGAGGTTCACCCCTCCACTTT. It specifies CASSIDPRGGSPLHF.

CDR3 DNA sequence: TGTGCCACCAGTGGATGCAGGGGCCGGATCTACGAGCAGTACTTC. Translation gives CATSGCRGRIYEQYF. The rearrangement uses TRBV24-1 and TRBJ2-7, with a tentative D call TRBD1 (6 bases). Germline lookup yields CDR1 KGHDR and CDR2 SFDVKD. V shed 5 bases and J shed 3 bases, with 16 bases lying between them. CDR3 length equals 15 residues.

This chain connects TRBV6-2 or TRBV6-3 to TRBJ2-2; the match to TRBD1 covers 8 bases. V lost 4 bases and J lost 1; bases outside the gene matches: 5. Germline values: CDR1 MNHEY, CDR2 SVGEGT. The CDR3 spans 16 residues. The CDR3, as DNA: TGTGCCAGCAGTTCTAAAGGGACAGGGAACACCGGGGAGCTGTTTTTT. Protein: CASSSKGTGNTGELFF.

This chain joins TRBV5-5 and TRBJ2-1; D remains ambiguous. V was pared by 0 bases and J by 6 bases, with 7 bases between. This CDR3 spans 13 amino acids. Germline CDR1 and CDR2: SGHKS and YYEKEE (reference sequence). The chain's CDR3 is CASSLVSLNEQFF. The CDR3 bases are TGTGCCAGCAGCTTGGTGAGCCTCAATGAGCAGTTCTTC.

This clone occurred a few times. The chain is built from TRBV19 and TRBJ2-2; tentatively, D is TRBD1 (6 bases). In germline, CDR1 is LNHDA, CDR2 SQIVND (reference sequence). The CDR3 consists of 15 residues. V was trimmed by 2 bases and J by 6 bases, leaving 13 bases between them. The CDR3 DNA is TGTGCCAGTAGTATAAATTGGGGGCGCGCCGGGGAGCTGTTTTTT. Encoded protein: CASSINWGRAGELFF. Looking up the rest from reference TRBV19 and TRBJ2-2 gives the full variable domain: DGGITQSPKYLFRKEGQNVTLSCEQNLNHDAMYWYRQDPGQGLRLIYYSQIVNDFQKGDIAEGYSVSREKKESFPLTVTSAQKNPTAFYLCASSINWGRAGELFFGEGSRLTVL.

V usage is TRBV7-2 and J usage is TRBJ1-2; 10 bases map to TRBD1. The germline V gene has CDR1 SGHTA and CDR2 FQGNSA. This CDR3 region has 15 residues. V was clipped by 6 bases and J by 7 bases; unmatched bases: 11. The chain's CDR3 is CASSRSGTGAVGYTF. Here the CDR3 DNA reads TGTGCCAGCAGTCGTTCCGGGACAGGGGCTGTTGGCTACACCTTC.

This chain joins TRBV20-1 and TRBJ2-7, with 9 nucleotides matching TRBD1. The CDR3 is made up of 13 amino acids. Germline loops: CDR1 DFQATT, CDR2 SNEGSKA (reference sequence). J gave up 5 bases and V 3 bases, and 5 bases lay outside the gene matches. DNA of the CDR3: TGCAGTGCTAGTCCCGGGACAGGGAACGAGCAGTACTTC. As protein: CSASPGTGNEQYF.

The chain links TRBV5-4 to TRBJ2-1, with 11 bases fitting TRBD2. V lost 4 bases and J lost 2; bases outside the gene matches: 2. CDR1 and CDR2 from the germline V gene are SGHNT and YYREEE (reference sequence). The CDR3 extends over 15 amino acids. CDR3 loop: CASSLAGGTYNEQFF. In DNA, the CDR3 is TGTGCCAGCAGCCTAGCGGGGGGAACCTACAATGAGCAGTTCTTC.

This clone was detected only once. Here the CDR3 reads CASINRNTGELFF. The CDR3, as DNA: TGTGCCAGCATCAACAGGAACACCGGGGAGCTGTTTTTT. The rearrangement joins TRBV28 to TRBJ2-2; D is unresolved. Germline-derived CDR1 and CDR2 are MDHEN and SYDVKM. V dropped 7 bases and J dropped 1 base, with 7 bases sitting between them. CDR3 size: 13 residues.

The V and J genes are TRBV13 and TRBJ1-1; tentative D call: TRBD1 (5 bases). This CDR3 comprises 16 residues. V dropped 5 bases and J dropped 3 bases, with 19 bases sitting between them. Germline loops: CDR1 PRHDT, CDR2 FYEKMQ (reference sequence). CDR3 protein: CASSQQAGPMYTEAFF. CDR3 bases: TGTGCCAGCAGCCAACAGGCAGGGCCGATGTACACTGAAGCTTTCTTT.

The rearrangement uses TRBV19 and TRBJ1-5; D is uncertain. Germline CDR1 reads LNHDA; CDR2 reads SQIVND (reference sequence). The CDR3 length is 14 residues. V lost 3 bases, J lost 0 bases, and 6 bases lay in between. CDR3 sequence reads: CASSIEHSNQPQHF. Here the CDR3 DNA reads TGTGCCAGTAGTATTGAGCATAGCAATCAGCCCCAGCATTTT.

V and J are TRBV6-4 and TRBJ2-6, with TRBD1 matching 9 bases. With 4 bases clipped from V and 1 base from J, the junction kept 2 bases outside the gene matches. CDR3 length: 16 residues. The germline V gene has CDR1 MRHNA and CDR2 SNTAGT. CDR3 region: CASSVGQGSGANVLTF. CDR3 bases: TGTGCCAGCAGTGTCGGACAGGGGTCTGGGGCCAACGTCCTGACTTTC.

The chain carries TRBV5-5 and TRBJ2-7; 11 bases line up with TRBD2. V trimming: 4 bases; J trimming: 3 bases; junction bases outside the gene matches: 3. Germline values: CDR1 SGHKS, CDR2 YYEKEE (reference sequence). This CDR3 region has 14 residues. The CDR3 sequence: CASSLAGGGYEQYF. The CDR3 nucleotides are TGTGCCAGCAGCCTAGCGGGGGGCGGCTACGAGCAGTACTTC.

The sample holds one count of this clone. The identical CDR3 is also encoded by other nucleotide sequences in the sample. This chain links TRBV7-9 with TRBJ1-1, with D unclear. V dropped 2 bases and J dropped 1 base, with 5 bases sitting between them. The CDR3 totals 13 residues. Germline V gives CDR1 SEHNR, CDR2 FQNEAQ (reference sequence). Here the CDR3 reads CASSLSSNTEAFF. The CDR3 bases are TGTGCCAGCAGCTTATCATCGAACACTGAAGCTTTCTTT.